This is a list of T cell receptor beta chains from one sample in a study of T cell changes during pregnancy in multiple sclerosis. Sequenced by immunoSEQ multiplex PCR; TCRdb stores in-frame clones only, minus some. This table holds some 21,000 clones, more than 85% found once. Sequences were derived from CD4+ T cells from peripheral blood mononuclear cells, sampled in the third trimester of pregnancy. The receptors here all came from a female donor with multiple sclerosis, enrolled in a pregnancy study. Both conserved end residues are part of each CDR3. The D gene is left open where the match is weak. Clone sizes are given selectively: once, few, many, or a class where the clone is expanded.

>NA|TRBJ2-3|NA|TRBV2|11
CAGGLTDTQYF
TGTGCCGGGGGACTTACAGATACGCAGTATTTT
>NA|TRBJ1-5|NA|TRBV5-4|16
CASSLDGARGNQPQHF
TGTGCCAGCAGCTTGGATGGGGCCAGAGGCAATCAGCCCCAGCATTTT
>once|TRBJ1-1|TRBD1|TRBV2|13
CASRAGQATEAFF
TGTGCCAGCAGGGCCGGACAGGCAACTGAAGCTTTCTTT
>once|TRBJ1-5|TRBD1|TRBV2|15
CASRSGTGSNQPQHF
TGTGCCAGCAGGTCCGGGACAGGGAGCAATCAGCCCCAGCATTTT
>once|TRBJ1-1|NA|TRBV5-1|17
CASSAEGKFWFDTEAFF
TGCGCCAGCAGCGCGGAGGGGAAGTTTTGGTTTGACACTGAAGCTTTCTTT
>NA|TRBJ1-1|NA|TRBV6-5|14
CASSPSDMNTEAFF
TGTGCCAGCAGCCCAAGTGACATGAACACTGAAGCTTTCTTT
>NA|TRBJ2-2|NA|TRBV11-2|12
CASSFFSGELFF
TGTGCCAGCAGCTTCTTTTCCGGGGAGCTGTTTTTT
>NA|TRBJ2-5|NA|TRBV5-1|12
CASSLNAETQYF
TGCGCCAGCAGCTTGAATGCGGAGACCCAGTACTTC
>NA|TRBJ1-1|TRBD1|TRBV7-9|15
CASSSIRGLNTEAFF
TGTGCCAGCAGCTCCATCAGGGGGTTGAACACTGAAGCTTTCTTT
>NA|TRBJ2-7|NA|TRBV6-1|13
CASSVRVIYEQYF
TGTGCCAGCAGTGTACGAGTGATTTACGAGCAGTACTTC
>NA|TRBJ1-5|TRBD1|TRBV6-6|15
CASRGDRFGNQPQHF
TGTGCCAGCAGAGGGGACAGATTCGGCAATCAGCCCCAGCATTTT
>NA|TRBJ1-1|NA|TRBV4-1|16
CASSQGDIRLNTEAFF
TGCGCCAGCAGCCAAGGGGACATACGACTCAACACTGAAGCTTTCTTT
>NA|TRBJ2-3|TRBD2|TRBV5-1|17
CASSRGVSGGYADTQYF
TGCGCCAGCAGCAGGGGCGTGAGCGGGGGGTATGCAGATACGCAGTATTTT
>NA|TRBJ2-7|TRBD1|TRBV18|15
CASSPVPGQVLEQYF
TGTGCCAGCTCACCAGTTCCGGGACAGGTCCTCGAGCAGTACTTC
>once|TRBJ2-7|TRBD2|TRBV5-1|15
CASSLGGGGAYEQYF
TGCGCCAGCAGCTTGGGCGGCGGGGGGGCCTACGAGCAGTACTTC
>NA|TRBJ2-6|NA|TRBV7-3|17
CASSLSQVVSGANVLTF
TGTGCCAGCAGCTTAAGTCAGGTCGTCTCTGGGGCCAACGTCCTGACTTTC
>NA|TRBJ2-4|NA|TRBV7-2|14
CASSQLAAKNIQYF
TGTGCCAGCAGCCAGTTAGCAGCCAAAAACATTCAGTACTTC
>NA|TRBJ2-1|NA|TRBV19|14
CASSSPGSYNEQFF
TGTGCCAGTAGTTCCCCAGGGTCCTACAATGAGCAGTTCTTC
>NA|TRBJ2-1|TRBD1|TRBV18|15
CASSPRDRVYNEQFF
TGTGCCAGCTCACCGCGGGACAGGGTCTACAATGAGCAGTTCTTC
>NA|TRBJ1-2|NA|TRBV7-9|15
CASSLAEVRAYGYTF
TGTGCCAGCAGCTTAGCTGAGGTCAGGGCTTATGGCTACACCTTC
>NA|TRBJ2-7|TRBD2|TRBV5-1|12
CASSGGSGEQYF
TGCGCCAGCTCGGGAGGTAGCGGCGAGCAGTACTTC
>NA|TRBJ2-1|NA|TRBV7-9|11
CASSRDNEQFF
TGTGCCAGCAGCCGAGACAATGAGCAGTTCTTC
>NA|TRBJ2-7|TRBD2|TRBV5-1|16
CASSSWTSGGVREQYF
TGCGCCAGCAGCTCCTGGACTAGCGGGGGGGTACGCGAGCAGTACTTC
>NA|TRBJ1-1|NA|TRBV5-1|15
CASGLVPGANTEAFF
TGCGCCAGCGGACTTGTGCCGGGAGCGAACACTGAAGCTTTCTTT
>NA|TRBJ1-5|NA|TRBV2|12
CASSVDLGPQHF
TGTGCCAGCAGTGTGGACTTAGGGCCCCAGCATTTT
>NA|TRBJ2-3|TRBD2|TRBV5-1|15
CASSLGTSTAYTQYF
TGCGCCAGCAGCCTTGGGACTAGCACAGCTTATACGCAGTATTTT
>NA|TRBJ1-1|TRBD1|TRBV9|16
CASSATGGNQNTEAFF
TGTGCCAGCAGCGCGACAGGGGGGAATCAGAACACTGAAGCTTTCTTT
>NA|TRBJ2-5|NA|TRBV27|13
CASSFRGQETQYF
TGTGCCAGCAGTTTCCGGGGTCAAGAGACCCAGTACTTC
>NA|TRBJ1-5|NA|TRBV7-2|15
CASSREPVSNQPQHF
TGTGCCAGCAGCCGGGAACCAGTTAGCAATCAGCCCCAGCATTTT
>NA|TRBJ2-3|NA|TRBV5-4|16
CASSLEWRSSTDTQYF
TGTGCCAGCAGCTTGGAATGGCGGTCTAGCACAGATACGCAGTATTTT
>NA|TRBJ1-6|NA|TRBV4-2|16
CASSQEPTGSTSPLHF
TGTGCCAGCAGCCAGGAGCCAACAGGGTCAACGTCACCCCTCCACTTT
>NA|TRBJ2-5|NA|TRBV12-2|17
CASRPGLAGSVAETQYF
TGTGCAAGTCGCCCTGGACTAGCGGGGAGTGTCGCGGAGACCCAGTACTTC
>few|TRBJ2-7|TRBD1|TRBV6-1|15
CASSHPRQGRYEQYF
TGTGCCAGCAGCCACCCTAGACAGGGTCGGTACGAGCAGTACTTC
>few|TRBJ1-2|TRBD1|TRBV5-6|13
CASSLFQGAGYTF
TGTGCCAGCAGCTTGTTTCAGGGGGCTGGCTACACCTTC
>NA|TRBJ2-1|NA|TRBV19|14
CASSIRGSGNEQFF
TGTGCCAGTAGTATCCGAGGGAGCGGGAATGAGCAGTTCTTC
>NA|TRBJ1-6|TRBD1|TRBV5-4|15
CASSLGQAINSPLHF
TGTGCCAGCAGTTTGGGACAGGCGATCAATTCACCCCTCCACTTT
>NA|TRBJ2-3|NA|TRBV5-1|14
CASMDSSSTDTQYF
TGCGCCAGTATGGACAGCTCTAGCACAGATACGCAGTATTTT
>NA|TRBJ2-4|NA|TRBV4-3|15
CASSPQPGGENIQYF
TGCGCCAGCAGCCCCCAACCTGGAGGGGAAAACATTCAGTACTTC
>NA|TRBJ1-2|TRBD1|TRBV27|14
CASSLSWTGVPYTF
TGTGCCAGCAGTTTATCTTGGACAGGGGTCCCCTACACCTTC
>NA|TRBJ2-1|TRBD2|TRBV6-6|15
CASSPGLAGYNEQFF
TGTGCCAGCAGCCCTGGACTAGCGGGGTACAATGAGCAGTTCTTC
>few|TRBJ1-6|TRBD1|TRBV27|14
CASSIRTGRSPLHF
TGTGCCAGCAGTATTCGGACAGGGCGTTCACCCCTCCACTTT
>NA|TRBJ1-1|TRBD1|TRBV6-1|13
CASRVGTGTLAFF
TGTGCCAGCAGAGTCGGGACAGGGACACTGGCTTTCTTT
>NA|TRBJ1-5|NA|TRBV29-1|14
CSVTETNSNQPQHF
TGCAGCGTTACGGAAACTAATAGCAATCAGCCCCAGCATTTT
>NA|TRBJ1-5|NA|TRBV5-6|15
CASRGPTGYWQPQHF
TGTGCCAGCAGAGGGCCTACAGGGTATTGGCAGCCCCAGCATTTT
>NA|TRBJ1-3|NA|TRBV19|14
CASSVEITGNTIYF
TGTGCCAGTAGTGTGGAGATTACTGGAAACACCATATATTTT
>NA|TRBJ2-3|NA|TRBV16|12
CASSRGRATQYF
TGTGCCAGCAGCCGCGGCAGAGCCACGCAGTATTTT
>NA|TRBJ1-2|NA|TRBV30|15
CAWSPGQLANYGYTF
TGTGCCTGGAGTCCCGGACAGCTAGCTAACTATGGCTACACCTTC
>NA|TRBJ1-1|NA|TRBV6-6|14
CASSYAQRNTEAFF
TGTGCCAGCAGTTACGCCCAGCGTAACACTGAAGCTTTCTTT
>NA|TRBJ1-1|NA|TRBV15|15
CATSRDRGQNTEAFF
TGTGCCACCAGCAGAGATCGAGGGCAGAACACTGAAGCTTTCTTT
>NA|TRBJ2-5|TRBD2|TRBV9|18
CASSYVGAGGPRGETQYF
TGTGCCAGCAGCTACGTTGGGGCGGGGGGCCCTCGGGGGGAGACCCAGTACTTC
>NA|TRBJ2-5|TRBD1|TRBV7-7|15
CASSPYRGGQETQYF
TGTGCTAGCAGCCCGTACAGGGGCGGCCAAGAGACCCAGTACTTC
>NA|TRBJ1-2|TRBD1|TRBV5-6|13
CASSRDRTYGYTF
TGTGCCAGCAGCCGGGACAGGACCTATGGCTACACCTTC
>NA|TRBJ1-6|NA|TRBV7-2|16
CASSLSTGPYNSPLHF
TGTGCCAGCAGCTTATCCACAGGGCCTTATAATTCACCCCTCCACTTT
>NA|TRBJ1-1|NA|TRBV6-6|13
CASARSGGTEAFF
TGTGCCAGCGCCCGGTCCGGTGGCACTGAAGCTTTCTTT
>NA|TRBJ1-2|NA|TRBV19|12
CASNRGTYGYTF
TGTGCCAGTAACCGGGGAACCTATGGCTACACCTTC